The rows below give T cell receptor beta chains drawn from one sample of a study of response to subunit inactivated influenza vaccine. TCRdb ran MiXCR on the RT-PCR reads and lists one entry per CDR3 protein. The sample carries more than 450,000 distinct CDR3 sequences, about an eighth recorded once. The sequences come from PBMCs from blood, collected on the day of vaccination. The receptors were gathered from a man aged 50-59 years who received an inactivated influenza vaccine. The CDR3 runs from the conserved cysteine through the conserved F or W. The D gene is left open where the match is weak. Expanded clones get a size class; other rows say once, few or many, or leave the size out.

cdr3_nt: TGTGCCAGCAGTTCTGCTCTTATAGGGCAGTTCTTC
cdr3_aa: CASSSALIGQFF
d_call: -
j_call: TRBJ2-1
clone_size: many
v_call: TRBV12-3/TRBV12-4
cdr3_length: 12

cdr3_nt: TGTGCCAGCAGCTTATCGACGGGAGTCTTTACCGGGGAGCTGTTTTTT
cdr3_aa: CASSLSTGVFTGELFF
d_call: -
j_call: TRBJ2-2
clone_size: -
v_call: TRBV7-9
cdr3_length: 16

cdr3_nt: TGTGCCAGCAGTCAGCGGGAGGCAAATGAGCAGTTCTTC
cdr3_aa: CASSQREANEQFF
d_call: TRBD2
j_call: TRBJ2-1
clone_size: -
v_call: TRBV7-9
cdr3_length: 13

cdr3_nt: TGTGCCAGCAGTTCATCGGGGGGCGTCCCTGGCGAGCAGTACTTC
cdr3_aa: CASSSSGGVPGEQYF
d_call: -
j_call: TRBJ2-7
clone_size: -
v_call: TRBV12-3/TRBV12-4
cdr3_length: 15

cdr3_nt: TGTGCCGGAAAAGCGGAAGGGAGATACAATGAGCAGTTCTTC
cdr3_aa: CAGKAEGRYNEQFF
d_call: -
j_call: TRBJ2-1
clone_size: -
v_call: TRBV28
cdr3_length: 14

cdr3_nt: TGTGCCAGCAGCCCCGACAGTCGGTTGTCCAAAGCCAACACTGAAGCTTTCTTT
cdr3_aa: CASSPDSRLSKANTEAFF
d_call: -
j_call: TRBJ1-1
clone_size: many
v_call: TRBV27
cdr3_length: 18

cdr3_nt: TGTGCCAGCAGCCCCACCGGCTCCCGACGCGCCGGGGAGCTGTTTTTT
cdr3_aa: CASSPTGSRRAGELFF
d_call: -
j_call: TRBJ2-2
clone_size: -
v_call: TRBV4-2
cdr3_length: 16

cdr3_nt: TGCGCCAGCAGAGAGAGGGACGGCTCCTACAATGAGCAGTTCTTC
cdr3_aa: CASRERDGSYNEQFF
d_call: -
j_call: TRBJ2-1
clone_size: -
v_call: TRBV5-1
cdr3_length: 15

cdr3_nt: TGCAGTGCGGAATCTAGGAGCTCCTACGAGCAGTACTTC
cdr3_aa: CSAESRSSYEQYF
d_call: -
j_call: TRBJ2-7
clone_size: few
v_call: TRBV20-1
cdr3_length: 13

cdr3_nt: TGTGCCAGCCGCCCAGGCGGGAACACCGGGGAGCTGTTTTTT
cdr3_aa: CASRPGGNTGELFF
d_call: -
j_call: TRBJ2-2
clone_size: -
v_call: TRBV7-2
cdr3_length: 14

cdr3_nt: TGTGCCAGCACTTTCCTAGTGGCTAGCAGTAGCACAGATACGCAGTATTTT
cdr3_aa: CASTFLVASSSTDTQYF
d_call: -
j_call: TRBJ2-3
clone_size: few
v_call: TRBV6-5
cdr3_length: 17

cdr3_nt: TGCAGCGTTGACATGTTTGAGACCCAGTACTTC
cdr3_aa: CSVDMFETQYF
d_call: -
j_call: TRBJ2-5
clone_size: -
v_call: TRBV29-1
cdr3_length: 11

cdr3_nt: TGTGCCAGCAGTGAGAGGGTTCGGGCTAGCGGGGATAGCAGGCAGTTCTTC
cdr3_aa: CASSERVRASGDSRQFF
d_call: TRBD2
j_call: TRBJ2-1
clone_size: -
v_call: TRBV2
cdr3_length: 17

cdr3_nt: TGCGCCAGCAGCTCTGCCGGGACAGGGGGCGAGGTTACGCAGTATTTT
cdr3_aa: CASSSAGTGGEVTQYF
d_call: TRBD1
j_call: TRBJ2-3
clone_size: -
v_call: TRBV5-1
cdr3_length: 16

cdr3_nt: TGTGCCAGCAGCGTAGTACTAGCGAGTGGTGAGCAGTTCTTC
cdr3_aa: CASSVVLASGEQFF
d_call: TRBD2
j_call: TRBJ2-1
clone_size: -
v_call: TRBV9
cdr3_length: 14

cdr3_nt: TGCAGTGCGCGGTCGACGGACAGAAACACTGAAGCTTTCTTT
cdr3_aa: CSARSTDRNTEAFF
d_call: -
j_call: TRBJ1-1
clone_size: few
v_call: TRBV20-1
cdr3_length: 14

cdr3_nt: TGTGCCATCAGCCTCGGGCTGGGAGAGACCCAGTACTTC
cdr3_aa: CAISLGLGETQYF
d_call: -
j_call: TRBJ2-5
clone_size: -
v_call: TRBV5-6
cdr3_length: 13

cdr3_nt: TGTGCCAGCAGTCTAGCTTCTCTCGTTTACGAGCAGTACTTC
cdr3_aa: CASSLASLVYEQYF
d_call: -
j_call: TRBJ2-7
clone_size: -
v_call: TRBV2
cdr3_length: 14

cdr3_nt: TGTGCCAGCACCCTGGGGGAGCCAGGGTACAATGAGCAGTTCTTC
cdr3_aa: CASTLGEPGYNEQFF
d_call: -
j_call: TRBJ2-1
clone_size: -
v_call: TRBV6-2/TRBV6-3
cdr3_length: 15

cdr3_nt: TGCAGTGCTAGACAAAGGACAGCGAACACCGGGGAGCTGTTTTTT
cdr3_aa: CSARQRTANTGELFF
d_call: -
j_call: TRBJ2-2
clone_size: many
v_call: TRBV20-1
cdr3_length: 15

cdr3_nt: TGTGCCAGCAGCTTAAGGGGGGACAGGGTTGACGAAAAACTGTTTTTT
cdr3_aa: CASSLRGDRVDEKLFF
d_call: TRBD1
j_call: TRBJ1-4
clone_size: few
v_call: TRBV7-8
cdr3_length: 16

cdr3_nt: TGTGCTAGCAGCAGGGGAAGGGAAGAGACCCAGTACTTC
cdr3_aa: CASSRGREETQYF
d_call: -
j_call: TRBJ2-5
clone_size: many
v_call: TRBV7-7
cdr3_length: 13

cdr3_nt: TGTGCCACCAGTGATCCCGGGACACGGAACACCGGGGAGCTGTTTTTT
cdr3_aa: CATSDPGTRNTGELFF
d_call: -
j_call: TRBJ2-2
clone_size: few
v_call: TRBV24-1
cdr3_length: 16

cdr3_nt: TGTGCCAGCAGCCGAACGGGAAGAGTCCAGCCCCAGCATTTT
cdr3_aa: CASSRTGRVQPQHF
d_call: -
j_call: TRBJ1-5
clone_size: -
v_call: TRBV12-3/TRBV12-4
cdr3_length: 14

cdr3_nt: TGTGCCAGCAGGGACAGGGACAAACCCCAGCATTTT
cdr3_aa: CASRDRDKPQHF
d_call: TRBD1
j_call: TRBJ1-5
clone_size: few
v_call: TRBV6-5
cdr3_length: 12

cdr3_nt: TGTGCCAGCAGTTTATCGTGGAGCGGGGGCTCCTACAATGAGCAGTTCTTC
cdr3_aa: CASSLSWSGGSYNEQFF
d_call: TRBD2
j_call: TRBJ2-1
clone_size: -
v_call: TRBV27
cdr3_length: 17

cdr3_nt: TGTGCCAGCAGCTTGGGGGGACTAGCGGGAGGGCCGGATGAGCAGTTCTTC
cdr3_aa: CASSLGGLAGGPDEQFF
d_call: TRBD2
j_call: TRBJ2-1
clone_size: -
v_call: TRBV11-3
cdr3_length: 17

cdr3_nt: TGTGCCAGCAGCTTAGATGCGCTTCGTCGGGCTAGCACAGATACGCAGTATTTT
cdr3_aa: CASSLDALRRASTDTQYF
d_call: -
j_call: TRBJ2-3
clone_size: few
v_call: TRBV11-2
cdr3_length: 18

cdr3_nt: TGCGCCAGCAGACATGGGACTAGCGCTAAACAAGAGACCCAGTACTTC
cdr3_aa: CASRHGTSAKQETQYF
d_call: TRBD2
j_call: TRBJ2-5
clone_size: few
v_call: TRBV5-1
cdr3_length: 16

cdr3_nt: TGTGCCAGCAGGAAATCAGCGGGAGGGCCCCAAGAGACCCAGTACTTC
cdr3_aa: CASRKSAGGPQETQYF
d_call: TRBD2
j_call: TRBJ2-5
clone_size: few
v_call: TRBV5-4
cdr3_length: 16

cdr3_nt: TGCAGTGCTAGGAAGGAGGGCCAAGAGACCCAGTACTTC
cdr3_aa: CSARKEGQETQYF
d_call: -
j_call: TRBJ2-5
clone_size: few
v_call: TRBV20-1
cdr3_length: 13

cdr3_nt: TGTGCCAGCAGCTTAAACAGAGGTTACCAAGAGACCCAGTACTTC
cdr3_aa: CASSLNRGYQETQYF
d_call: -
j_call: TRBJ2-5
clone_size: few
v_call: TRBV7-2
cdr3_length: 15

cdr3_nt: TGCAGCGTTGAAAGGACGAACACTGAAGCTTTCTTT
cdr3_aa: CSVERTNTEAFF
d_call: -
j_call: TRBJ1-1
clone_size: few
v_call: TRBV29-1
cdr3_length: 12

cdr3_nt: TGTGCCATCAGTGAGTCCTCAGGGGGTCAGCCCCAGCATTTT
cdr3_aa: CAISESSGGQPQHF
d_call: TRBD1
j_call: TRBJ1-5
clone_size: -
v_call: TRBV10-3
cdr3_length: 14

cdr3_nt: TGTGCCAGCAGCTTAATAGCGGGATGGAACGAGCAGTACTTC
cdr3_aa: CASSLIAGWNEQYF
d_call: TRBD2
j_call: TRBJ2-7
clone_size: few
v_call: TRBV7-2
cdr3_length: 14

cdr3_nt: TGTGCCAGCAGCGGAACGCAGAGCTACGAGCAGTACTTC
cdr3_aa: CASSGTQSYEQYF
d_call: -
j_call: TRBJ2-7
clone_size: few
v_call: TRBV7-9
cdr3_length: 13

cdr3_nt: TGTGCCAGCAGCCGATTTCTCGGACAGGGGTCCAACACCGGGGAGCTGTTTTTT
cdr3_aa: CASSRFLGQGSNTGELFF
d_call: TRBD1
j_call: TRBJ2-2
clone_size: -
v_call: TRBV5-6
cdr3_length: 18

cdr3_nt: TGTGCCAGCAGCTATACTCGGACAGGATTGTACAATGAGCAGTTCTTC
cdr3_aa: CASSYTRTGLYNEQFF
d_call: TRBD1
j_call: TRBJ2-1
clone_size: -
v_call: TRBV6-2/TRBV6-3
cdr3_length: 16

cdr3_nt: TGCAGTGCTAGAGACCCCAGAAGGAACACTGAAGCTTTCTTT
cdr3_aa: CSARDPRRNTEAFF
d_call: -
j_call: TRBJ1-1
clone_size: -
v_call: TRBV20-1
cdr3_length: 14

cdr3_nt: TGTGCCAGCAGTCCTCCGGGACTAGCTTCGTCCAATGAGCAGTTCTTC
cdr3_aa: CASSPPGLASSNEQFF
d_call: TRBD2
j_call: TRBJ2-1
clone_size: -
v_call: TRBV12-3/TRBV12-4
cdr3_length: 16

cdr3_nt: TGCGCCAGCCGGGACTTAGCTAAGAACACCGGGGAGCTGTTTTTT
cdr3_aa: CASRDLAKNTGELFF
d_call: -
j_call: TRBJ2-2
clone_size: few
v_call: TRBV4-3
cdr3_length: 15

cdr3_nt: TGTGCCAGTTCCTCGGGACTAAGCACAGATACGCAGTATTTT
cdr3_aa: CASSSGLSTDTQYF
d_call: TRBD2
j_call: TRBJ2-3
clone_size: many
v_call: TRBV12-3/TRBV12-4
cdr3_length: 14

cdr3_nt: TGCGCCAGCATGAGAGGCATTGGCTACGAGCAGTACTTC
cdr3_aa: CASMRGIGYEQYF
d_call: -
j_call: TRBJ2-7
clone_size: few
v_call: TRBV10-2
cdr3_length: 13

cdr3_nt: TGCGCCAGCAGCCCCTATGACAGGGGGCTGGGCGGGGAGCTGTTTTTT
cdr3_aa: CASSPYDRGLGGELFF
d_call: TRBD1
j_call: TRBJ2-2
clone_size: -
v_call: TRBV4-3
cdr3_length: 16

cdr3_nt: TGTGCCAGCAGCCCTCGACTAGCGGGAGGGCCACTTGGCGCCGGGGAGCTGTTTTTT
cdr3_aa: CASSPRLAGGPLGAGELFF
d_call: TRBD2
j_call: TRBJ2-2
clone_size: few
v_call: TRBV11-2
cdr3_length: 19

cdr3_nt: TGCGCCAGCAGCCGAGGGACAGGTAGCAATCAGCCCCAGCATTTT
cdr3_aa: CASSRGTGSNQPQHF
d_call: TRBD1
j_call: TRBJ1-5
clone_size: -
v_call: TRBV5-1
cdr3_length: 15

cdr3_nt: TGTGCCAGCTCAACGGGGAACACTGAAGCTTTCTTT
cdr3_aa: CASSTGNTEAFF
d_call: -
j_call: TRBJ1-1
clone_size: many
v_call: TRBV18
cdr3_length: 12

cdr3_nt: TGTGCCAGCAGTTTTTCCGGTCAGCCCCAGCATTTT
cdr3_aa: CASSFSGQPQHF
d_call: -
j_call: TRBJ1-5
clone_size: many
v_call: TRBV12-3/TRBV12-4
cdr3_length: 12

cdr3_nt: TGTGCCAGCAGCCCAACCCTGGCACTGGCAGATACGCAGTATTTT
cdr3_aa: CASSPTLALADTQYF
d_call: -
j_call: TRBJ2-3
clone_size: -
v_call: TRBV12-3/TRBV12-4
cdr3_length: 15

cdr3_nt: TGCGCCAGCGGCGGTCCCGGGGCTGGGGCCAACGTCCTGACTTTC
cdr3_aa: CASGGPGAGANVLTF
d_call: -
j_call: TRBJ2-6
clone_size: -
v_call: TRBV5-1
cdr3_length: 15

cdr3_nt: TGTGCCACCCGAGGGTCAAGTACCTACGAGCAGTACTTC
cdr3_aa: CATRGSSTYEQYF
d_call: -
j_call: TRBJ2-7
clone_size: many
v_call: TRBV3-1
cdr3_length: 13

cdr3_nt: TGTGCCAGCAGAAAGACTAGCGGGAGGGTTTCCAATGAGCAGTTCTTC
cdr3_aa: CASRKTSGRVSNEQFF
d_call: TRBD2
j_call: TRBJ2-1
clone_size: few
v_call: TRBV11-2
cdr3_length: 16

cdr3_nt: TGTGCCAGCAGCTTAGGAATGACAGGGATAACCGGGGAGCTGTTTTTT
cdr3_aa: CASSLGMTGITGELFF
d_call: TRBD1
j_call: TRBJ2-2
clone_size: -
v_call: TRBV7-9
cdr3_length: 16